The entry below gives a single T cell receptor (beta chain) sequence along with its context. Its antigen is unidentified. The germline gene is not matched at one end of the junction; a read error may be the cause. Clones were sequenced by immunoSEQ multiplex PCR, and TCRdb holds only the in-frame ones, with some missing. This sample has some 640,000 clones, with 80% to 90% found just once. The sample comes from a study of Ad26.COV2.S vaccination and SARS-CoV-2 variants. Findings and caveats of the study: Among vaccine recipients, spike-specific TCR breadth exceeded that of placebo recipients. Substantial breadth was reportedly displayed by spike-specific CD8+ and CD4+ T cell responses after vaccination.

Germline V gives CDR1 SSHAT, CDR2 FNYEAQ (reference sequence). The CDR3 loop spans 16 amino acids. Documented treatment: some 20 received Ad26.COV2.S at low or high dose, single or two shots; a few received placebo; per-sample allocation not given. Specimen acquisition occurred on day 63 following the initial vaccine or placebo injection. The V call is TRBV7-7, the J call TRBJ2-5, with a weak D call TRBD2 (6 bases). Here the sequenced sample was peripheral blood, taken in a trial of Ad26.COV2.S vaccine versus placebo. The origin of this receptor is a person aged 18-65 years who received the Ad26.COV2.S COVID-19 vaccine or a placebo. The CDR3 spells CASSPYLGLGEGTQYF. The DNA for the CDR3 is TGTGCTAGCAGCCCCTACTTGGGACTGGGCGAAGGGACCCAGTACTTC.